At least ten counts were recorded for the clone carrying this TCR beta chain. Time point: newly diagnosed GD, antithyroid drugs for less than 3 months. Construction of the TCR library relied on RNA isolated from PBMCs. The sample belongs to a study of regulatory T cells in long-lasting Graves disease. The TCR beta library used iRepertoire HTBI primers with Arm-PCR amplification of CDR3. Each CDR3 protein is one row after TCRdb ran MiXCR on the multiplex PCR reads. The sample includes around 250,000 distinct CDR3 sequences, 15% to 20% of them seen just once. V was shortened by 5 bases and J by 3 bases, with 10 bases between the two germline ends. The length of the CDR3 is 14 residues. CDR1 and CDR2 (germline): KGHDR, SFDVKD. The data were also submitted as part of a second study, on T cells in Graves' hyperthyroidism and ophthalmopathy.

The source of this sequence is a woman in her 30s with Graves disease. V gene TRBV24-1 combines with J gene TRBJ2-1; D is undetermined. Material: peripheral blood mononuclear cells (PBMCs), obtained at new diagnosis, from a patient treated with antithyroid drugs. The CDR3: CATSGGSNYNEQFF. The CDR3, as DNA: TGTGCCACCAGTGGGGGATCTAACTACAATGAGCAGTTCTTC.